The next 6 T cell receptor beta chains were all read from a single sample in a study of a mutant IDH1 vaccine in newly diagnosed glioma. Their specific antigens are unknown. Noted time point: week 23, last vaccination. Vaccinated patients received 300 ug of mutant IDH1 20-mer peptide per dose, with topical imiquimod. The data were produced by immunoSEQ multiplex PCR, yet TCRdb's version contains in-frame clones alone and is incomplete. The sample records about 41,000 clones, around 76% being singletons. Sample: PBMCs, taken from a glioma patient whose treatment included an IDH1 peptide vaccine. The receptors originated from a woman in her thirties or forties with glioma. Some clones in this sample may be carry-over from other donors' samples.

The rearrangement links TRBV4-2 to TRBJ2-1; D gene uncertain. Trimming removed 3 bases from V and 8 bases from J, with 17 bases in between. CDR3 length: 15 residues. The V gene's germline CDR1 is LGHNA and CDR2 YNFKEQ. The CDR3 protein is CASSQLANKGYEQFF. DNA for the CDR3: TGTGCCAGCAGCCAGCTTGCGAACAAGGGCTATGAGCAGTTCTTC.

The chain combines TRBV19 with TRBJ1-5; a possible D gene is TRBD1 (5 bases). Germline V gene lookup returns CDR1 LNHDA and CDR2 SQIVND (reference sequence). The CDR3 contains 15 residues. V was cut by 6 bases and J by 0 bases, with 12 bases left in between. The DNA of the CDR3 is TGTGCCAGTAGCTGGGACGCCAATAGCAATCAGCCCCAGCATTTT. This translates into CASSWDANSNQPQHF.

The rearrangement joins TRBV7-9 to TRBJ2-1, with D tentatively TRBD2 (5 bases). Germline values: CDR1 SEHNR, CDR2 FQNEAQ (reference sequence). The CDR3 has 13 residues. V lost 4 bases to trimming and J lost 9 bases, with 13 bases between them. CDR3 nucleotide sequence: TGTGCCAGCAGCTCTACTAGATCCAGTGAGCAGTTCTTC. Its translation is CASSSTRSSEQFF.

CDR3 region: CSANTDTQYF. The CDR3 region has the DNA TGCAGTGCCAACACAGATACGCAGTATTTT. The chain is built from TRBV20-1 and TRBJ2-3; D is uncertain. Germline V lookup: CDR1 DFQATT, CDR2 SNEGSKA (reference sequence). CDR3 length equals 10 residues. Trimming took 6 bases from V and 2 from J, leaving 3 bases between them.

This clone appeared a single time. The J gene is TRBJ1-1, the V gene TRBV5-3; D gene ambiguous. TRBV5-3 is flagged as an ORF with uncertain function. The CDR3 runs 15 residues. V lost 4 bases and J lost 5, with 18 bases in between. CDR3 residues: CARSALKVGRTEAFF. The CDR3 bases are TGTGCCAGAAGCGCCCTAAAAGTTGGGCGAACTGAAGCTTTCTTT.

The rearrangement joins TRBV2 to TRBJ1-4, with D tentatively TRBD1 (5 bases). Trimming removed 7 bases from V and 2 bases from J, with 14 bases in between. This CDR3 is 15 amino acids long. Germline V gene sequence: CDR1 SNHLY, CDR2 FYNNEI. CDR3 coding DNA: TGTGCCAGCAAATCCAGAGGGACCACTAATGAAAAACTGTTTTTT. It translates to CASKSRGTTNEKLFF. Complete variable domain (other parts from reference TRBV2 and TRBJ1-4): EPEVTQTPSHQVTQMGQEVILRCVPISNHLYFYWYRQILGQKVEFLVSFYNNEISEKSEIFDDQFSVERPDGSNFTLKIRSTKLEDSAMYFCASKSRGTTNEKLFFGSGTQLSVL.